In its sample, the clone carrying this T cell receptor (beta chain) ranks as large (0.1 to 1%). Its antigen is as yet unknown. This record comes from a study of spatial heterogeneity in lung cancer. Overall study: Consistent detection of more beta-chain than alpha-chain sequences was observed. Study conclusions and caveats: Tracking of tumor mutation counts was seen in expanded intratumoral alpha and beta TCR counts.

The CDR3 runs to 18 residues. Germline V CDR1 and CDR2: DFQATT, SNEGSKA (reference sequence). V dropped 0 bases and J dropped 2; count of bases not matched to a gene: 13. Documented time point: sample taken at primary tumor resection. Around 70 TRACERx patients with early, untreated non-small cell lung cancer donated samples. Whole RNA, isolated from tumor, nontumor lung or frozen PBMC, was sequenced without prior sorting. Every TCR cDNA molecule carried a tag that served as a unique molecular identifier. A single record per CDR3 protein comes from TCRdb applying MiXCR to the 5' RACE reads. The profile shows about 290 distinct CDR3 sequences, about 24% of them singletons.

The sample here was lung tumor tissue, taken at surgery. The chain employs TRBV20-1 and TRBJ2-7; the match to TRBD2 covers 10 bases. This TCR was recovered from a male donor with early-stage non-small cell lung cancer. In DNA, the CDR3 is TGCAGTGCTAGAGATATGAGGAAGGATAGCGGGAGGACCTACGAGCAGTACTTC. It encodes CSARDMRKDSGRTYEQYF.